Shown below are 9 T cell receptor beta chains from a single sample sequenced in a study of early T cells in non-severe SARS-CoV-2 infection. TCRdb recomputed calls from the 5' RACE reads with MiXCR, one row per CDR3 protein. The sample records tens of thousands of distinct CDR3 sequences, around 5% being singletons. This sample comprised whole blood, obtained at baseline. These receptors were obtained from an adult who was a healthcare worker with PCR-confirmed SARS-CoV-2 infection or an uninfected control (not recorded which).

In this sample, this clonotype turned up a few times. The chain recombines TRBV4-2 with TRBJ1-1; D gene unclear. V lost 1 base and J lost 1, with 4 bases in between. This CDR3 is built from 13 residues. Germline V CDR1 and CDR2: LGHNA, YNFKEQ. CDR3 coding DNA: TGTGCCAGCAGCCAAGGACAGAACACTGAAGCTTTCTTT. Its protein product is CASSQGQNTEAFF.

This clonotype showed up many times. V and J are TRBV4-2 and TRBJ1-2; D is unclear. The CDR3 runs 14 residues. Germline CDR1 is LGHNA and CDR2 is YNFKEQ. The V and J ends lost 1 base and 8 bases respectively, with 14 bases between them. CDR3 residues: CASSQGELGEGYTF. DNA of the CDR3: TGTGCCAGCAGCCAAGGCGAGTTGGGAGAGGGCTACACCTTC.

This clonotype occurred a few times. V is TRBV4-1 and J is TRBJ2-7; 10 bases line up with TRBD2. V lost 0 bases to trimming and J lost 3 bases; unmatched junction nucleotides: 5. The CDR3 loop spans 16 amino acids. The germline V gene encodes CDR1 MGHRA and CDR2 YSYEKL. DNA of the CDR3: TGCGCCAGCAGCCAAGATCTGCTAGCGGGGGACTACGAGCAGTACTTC. Translated, it gives CASSQDLLAGDYEQYF.

This clonotype was counted ten times or more. The V gene is TRBV20-1, the J gene TRBJ2-1, with a weak D call TRBD1 (6 bases). Germline V gene sequence: CDR1 DFQATT, CDR2 SNEGSKA (reference sequence). The CDR3 totals 13 residues. V lost 3 bases to trimming and J lost 7 bases, with 13 bases between them. This chain's CDR3 is CSASASGTNEQFF. The CDR3 DNA follows: TGCAGTGCTAGTGCATCCGGGACAAATGAGCAGTTCTTC.

This clonotype was counted at least ten times. The gene calls are TRBV6-6 and TRBJ2-3; 10 bases fit TRBD2. Germline CDR1 and CDR2: MNHNY and SVGAGI (reference sequence). CDR3 length equals 17 residues. V gave up 0 bases and J gave up 6 bases; unmatched junction bases: 9. Here the CDR3 reads CASSYSGLAGERDTQYF. The CDR3 DNA is TGTGCCAGCAGTTACTCAGGGCTAGCGGGAGAAAGGGATACGCAGTATTTT.

This clonotype was detected ten times or more. The chain links TRBV29-1 to TRBJ2-7; 12 bases agree with TRBD1. Germline CDR1 is SQVTM and CDR2 is ANQGSEA. The CDR3 sequence is 15 residues long. The J segment lost 3 bases and the V segment lost 7 bases, leaving 10 bases of the junction unmatched. In DNA form, the CDR3 reads TGCAGCGGGGCCGGGACAGGGGGCGGTTTCTACGAGCAGTACTTC. It encodes CSGAGTGGGFYEQYF.

This clonotype appeared many times. This sequence joins TRBV20-1 and TRBJ2-2; D is undetermined. In germline, CDR1 is DFQATT, CDR2 SNEGSKA (reference sequence). This CDR3 spans 11 amino acids. Trimming left V 6 bases short and J 9 bases short, with 11 bases between. This chain's CDR3 is CSAVGRRELFF. In nucleotides, the CDR3 is TGCAGTGCCGTCGGTAGGCGGGAGCTGTTTTTT.

This clonotype has more than one count but fewer than ten. This chain uses TRBV24-1 with TRBJ2-2; TRBD2 matches 12 bases. Germline V CDR1 and CDR2: KGHDR, SFDVKD. This CDR3 contains 18 residues. J was trimmed by 4 bases and V by 9 bases; bases with no gene match: 14. Written as DNA, the CDR3 is TGTGCCACCTCGGGACGGAGGCCGGGACTAGCGGGCACCGGGGAGCTGTTTTTT. Translating it yields CATSGRRPGLAGTGELFF.

This clonotype was seen more than once but under ten times. The rearrangement uses TRBV6-4 and TRBJ2-7; D uncertain. There are 13 residues in the CDR3. V gave up 3 bases and J gave up 0 bases, with 6 bases separating them. Germline V gene sequence: CDR1 MRHNA, CDR2 SNTAGT. The CDR3 region is CASSEQVSYEQYF. Written as DNA, the CDR3 is TGTGCCAGCAGTGAGCAGGTCTCCTACGAGCAGTACTTC.